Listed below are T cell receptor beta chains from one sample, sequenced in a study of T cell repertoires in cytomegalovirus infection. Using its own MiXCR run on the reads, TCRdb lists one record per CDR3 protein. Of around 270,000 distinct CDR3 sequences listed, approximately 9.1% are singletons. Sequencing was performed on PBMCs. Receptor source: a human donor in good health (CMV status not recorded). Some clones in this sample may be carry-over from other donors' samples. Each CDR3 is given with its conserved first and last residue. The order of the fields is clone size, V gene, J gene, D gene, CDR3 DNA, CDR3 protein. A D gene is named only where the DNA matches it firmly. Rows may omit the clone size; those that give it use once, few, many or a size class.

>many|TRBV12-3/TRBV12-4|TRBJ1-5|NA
TGTGCCAGCAGTCACCGGGGTCAGCCCCAGCATTTT
CASSHRGQPQHF
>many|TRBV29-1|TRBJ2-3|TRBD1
TGCAGCGTTGAAGCGCTCGACAGGGGCACAGATACGCAGTATTTT
CSVEALDRGTDTQYF
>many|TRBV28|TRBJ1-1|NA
TGTGCCAGCAGTTCGGTGCTCCACACTGAAGCTTTCTTT
CASSSVLHTEAFF
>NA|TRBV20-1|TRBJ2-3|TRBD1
TGCAGTGCTAGGCGACAGGGAACCCCCACAGATACGCAGTATTTT
CSARRQGTPTDTQYF
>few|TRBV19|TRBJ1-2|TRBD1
TGTGCCAGTAGTATCGTGACAGGGGTGATTGGCTACACCTTC
CASSIVTGVIGYTF
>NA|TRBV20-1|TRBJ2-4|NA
TGCAGTGCTCCTAGGGGGAGACTGGACATTCAGTACTTC
CSAPRGRLDIQYF
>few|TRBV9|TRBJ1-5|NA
TGTGCCAGCAGCGGAGGGCAGTCTGGCCAGCCCCAGCATTTT
CASSGGQSGQPQHF
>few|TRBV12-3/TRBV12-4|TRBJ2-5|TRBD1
TGTGCCAGCAGCCGGACAGGGGGCGCGGAGACCCAGTACTTC
CASSRTGGAETQYF
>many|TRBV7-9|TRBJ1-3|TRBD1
TGTGCCAGCAGCGTGGGACAGGGGAGTGGAAACACCATATATTTT
CASSVGQGSGNTIYF
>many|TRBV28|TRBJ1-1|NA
TGTGCCAGCAGGTTGCCAGAGAACACTGAAGCTTTCTTT
CASRLPENTEAFF
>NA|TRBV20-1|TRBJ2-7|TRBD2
TGCAGTGCTCCGACTAGCGGGGGATCCTACGAGCAGTACTTC
CSAPTSGGSYEQYF
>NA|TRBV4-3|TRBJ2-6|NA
TGCGCCAGCAGCCAAGATGGGCTAGCTGGGGCCAACGTCCTGACTTTC
CASSQDGLAGANVLTF
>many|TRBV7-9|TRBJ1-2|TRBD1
TGTGCCAGCAGCTTTACAGGGGGCGGCTACACCTTC
CASSFTGGGYTF
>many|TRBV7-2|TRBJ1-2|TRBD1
TGTGCCAGCAGCTTAGGGACAGGCCCCTATGGCTACACCTTC
CASSLGTGPYGYTF
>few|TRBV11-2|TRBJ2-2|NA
TGTGCCAGCAGCTTAGTTCAGTCCCCCGGGGAGCTGTTTTTT
CASSLVQSPGELFF
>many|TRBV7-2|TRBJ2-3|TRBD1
TGTGCCAGCAGCTTAGGACAGGGGATTGGTGCTGCAGATACGCAGTATTTT
CASSLGQGIGAADTQYF
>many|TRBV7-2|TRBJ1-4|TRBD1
TGTGCCAGCAGCCGTAGAGGGGGCGAGGATGAAAAACTGTTTTTT
CASSRRGGEDEKLFF
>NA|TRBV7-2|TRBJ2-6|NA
TGTGCCAGCAGCTACTTCGGCCAATCTGGGGCCAACGTCCTGACTTTC
CASSYFGQSGANVLTF
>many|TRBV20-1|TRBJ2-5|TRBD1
TGCAGTGCTACCCCACACAGGGGGAGAGAGACCCAGTACTTC
CSATPHRGRETQYF
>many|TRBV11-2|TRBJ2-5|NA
TGTGCCAGCAGCTTAGATTCGACAGATTTAGCTCAAGAGACCCAGTACTTC
CASSLDSTDLAQETQYF
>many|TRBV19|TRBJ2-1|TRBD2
TGTGCCACCACGACTAGCGGGAGGACGACGGGGGGGCAGTTCTTC
CATTTSGRTTGGQFF
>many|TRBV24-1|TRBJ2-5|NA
TGTGCCACCAGTGACATGCATCTGGAGACCCAGTACTTC
CATSDMHLETQYF
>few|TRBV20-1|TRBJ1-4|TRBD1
TGCAGTGCTTATTTCCGACAGGGAAAGGAAAAACTGTTTTTT
CSAYFRQGKEKLFF
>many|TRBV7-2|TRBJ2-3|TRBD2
TGTGCCAGCAGCCCTCAAACTAGCGGGAGCGATACGCAGTATTTT
CASSPQTSGSDTQYF
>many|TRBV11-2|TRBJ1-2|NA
TGTGCCAGCAGCTTAGCTTGGAATGCGGGGTATGGCTACACCTTC
CASSLAWNAGYGYTF
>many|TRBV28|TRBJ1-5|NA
TGTGCCAGCAGTTCCCTGGGGAGGGGGGGTCAGCCCCAGCATTTT
CASSSLGRGGQPQHF
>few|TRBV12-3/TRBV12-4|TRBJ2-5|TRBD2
TGTGCCAGCAGTTTCATGCGGGGGGAGACCCAGTACTTC
CASSFMRGETQYF
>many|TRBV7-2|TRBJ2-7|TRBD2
TGTGCCAGCAGCCGCACGTGGCTAGCGGACTCCTACGAGCAGTACTTC
CASSRTWLADSYEQYF
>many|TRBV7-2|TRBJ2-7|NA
TGTGCCAGCAGCCTAGTGTCTAGTGACTACGAGCAGTACTTC
CASSLVSSDYEQYF
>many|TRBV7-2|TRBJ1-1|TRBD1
TGTGCCAGCAGCGCACAGAGGGACAGTGAAGCTTTCTTT
CASSAQRDSEAFF
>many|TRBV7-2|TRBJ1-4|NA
TGTGCCAGCAGCCCAGGAGGGGGGCTCGGAAAACTGTTTTTT
CASSPGGGLGKLFF
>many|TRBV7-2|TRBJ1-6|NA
TGTGCCAGCAGCGTCGATGGGGTAGTCAGTAATTCACCCCTCCACTTT
CASSVDGVVSNSPLHF
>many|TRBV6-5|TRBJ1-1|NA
TGTGCCAGCAGCCCTCACCTTAACACTGAAGCTTTCTTT
CASSPHLNTEAFF
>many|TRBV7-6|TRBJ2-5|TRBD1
TGTGCCAGCAGCCGGGACAGGCGGGAGACCCAGTACTTC
CASSRDRRETQYF
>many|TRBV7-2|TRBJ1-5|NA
TGTGCCAGCAGCTTGCCGGGCCTCGATCAGCCCCAGCATTTT
CASSLPGLDQPQHF
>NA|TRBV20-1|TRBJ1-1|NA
TGCAGTGCTAGGCCAGGGCCGAACACTGAAGCTTTCTTT
CSARPGPNTEAFF
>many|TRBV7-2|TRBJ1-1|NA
TGTGCCAGCAGCCCACCCGGACAGCCGAACACTGAAGCTTTCTTT
CASSPPGQPNTEAFF
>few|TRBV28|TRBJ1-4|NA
TGTGCCAGCAGTCCCTCGGGCCTTAATGAAAAACTGTTTTTT
CASSPSGLNEKLFF
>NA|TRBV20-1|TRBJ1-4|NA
TGCAGTGCCACGGGGCAGGGGATGGCAACTAATGAAAAACTGTTTTTT
CSATGQGMATNEKLFF
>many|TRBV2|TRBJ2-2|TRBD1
TGTGCCAGCAGGGGGACAGGAGACACCGGGGAGCTGTTTTTT
CASRGTGDTGELFF